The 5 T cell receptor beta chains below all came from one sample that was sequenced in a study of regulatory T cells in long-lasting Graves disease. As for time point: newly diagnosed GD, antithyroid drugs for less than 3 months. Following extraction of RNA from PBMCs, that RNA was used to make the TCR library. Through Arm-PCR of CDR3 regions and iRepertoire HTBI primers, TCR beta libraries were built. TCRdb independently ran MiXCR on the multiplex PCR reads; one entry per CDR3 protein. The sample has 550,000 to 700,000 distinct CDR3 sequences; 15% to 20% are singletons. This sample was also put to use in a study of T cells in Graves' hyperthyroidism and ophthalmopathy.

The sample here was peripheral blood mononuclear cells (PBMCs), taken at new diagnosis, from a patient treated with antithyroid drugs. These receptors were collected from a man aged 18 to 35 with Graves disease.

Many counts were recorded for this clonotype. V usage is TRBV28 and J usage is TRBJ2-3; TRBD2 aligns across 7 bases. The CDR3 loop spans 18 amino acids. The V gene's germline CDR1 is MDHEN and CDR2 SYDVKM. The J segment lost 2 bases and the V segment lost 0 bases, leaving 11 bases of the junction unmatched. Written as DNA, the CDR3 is TGTGCCAGCAGTTTATGGGCGGGAGAAAGTGGCGACACAGATACGCAGTATTTT. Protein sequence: CASSLWAGESGDTDTQYF.

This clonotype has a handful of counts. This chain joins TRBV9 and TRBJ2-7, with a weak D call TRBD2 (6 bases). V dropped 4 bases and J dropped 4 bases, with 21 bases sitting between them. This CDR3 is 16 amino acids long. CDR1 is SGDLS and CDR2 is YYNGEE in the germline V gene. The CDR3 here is CASSHAPSTSSYEQYF. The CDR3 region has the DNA TGTGCCAGCAGCCACGCGCCCTCGACTAGTAGTTACGAGCAGTACTTC.

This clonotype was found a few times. The CDR3 DNA reads as TGTGCCAGTAGTATGATATCGACAGCGAACACTGAAGCTTTCTTT. As protein: CASSMISTANTEAFF. The rearrangement uses TRBV19 and TRBJ1-1; perhaps TRBD1 as D (5 bases). Per germline, CDR1 LNHDA and CDR2 SQIVND (reference sequence). The CDR3 length is 15 residues. V lost 3 bases to trimming and J lost 1 base, with 12 bases between them.

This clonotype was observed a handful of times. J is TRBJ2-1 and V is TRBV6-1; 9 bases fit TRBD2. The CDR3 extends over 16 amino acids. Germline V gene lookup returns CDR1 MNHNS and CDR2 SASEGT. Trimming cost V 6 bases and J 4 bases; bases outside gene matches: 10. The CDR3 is CASSPGGAGGYNEQFF. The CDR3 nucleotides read TGTGCCAGCAGCCCCGGTGGAGCGGGAGGTTACAATGAGCAGTTCTTC.

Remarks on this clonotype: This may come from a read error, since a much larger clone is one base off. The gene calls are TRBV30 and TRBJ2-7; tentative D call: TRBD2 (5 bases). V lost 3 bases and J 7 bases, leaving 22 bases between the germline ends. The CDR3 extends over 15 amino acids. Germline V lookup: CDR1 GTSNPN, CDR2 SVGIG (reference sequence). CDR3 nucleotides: TGTGCCTGGAGCGACGTCGCCCGGGAATCTGGTGAGCAGTACTTC. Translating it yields CAWSDVARESGEQYF. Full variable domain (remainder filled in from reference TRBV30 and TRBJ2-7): SQTIHQWPATLVQPVGSPLSLECTVEGTSNPNLYWYRQAAGRGLQLLFYSVGIGQISSEVPQNLSASRPQDRQFILSSKKLLLSDSGFYLCAWSDVARESGEQYFGPGTRLTVT.